This T cell receptor beta chain was sequenced for a study of cytomegalovirus exposure and HLA in healthy donors. Study-wide context: The 120 or so validation repertoires used a platform that matched the one used for the roughly 700 first-cohort repertoires, as a later analysis reported.

Using immunoSEQ multiplex PCR, the repertoire was profiled, and TCRdb retains in-frame clones only, with some absent. The profile shows 100,000 to 150,000 clones, approximately 95% of them singletons. General study findings and limits: Most TCR sequences were uncommon, yet certain public TCRs appeared in many donors. Clusters of TCRs from the first cohort tended to co-occur in the 100 to 150 validation repertoires (as a later analysis found).

The donors were part of the roughly 110-subject validation cohort, which stood apart from the 666-subject first cohort. A note on this clone: Antigen specificity is unknown.

The TCR originated in a man aged 18 to 29 in good health and CMV-seronegative. Sequencing used PBMCs.

CDR3 coding DNA: TGTGCCAGCAGTGAGCGGAGTAACTATGGCTACACCTTC. Encoded protein: CASSERSNYGYTF. The rearrangement joins TRBV2 to TRBJ1-2; D is uncertain. V lost 3 bases, J lost 1 base, and 6 bases lay in between. The germline CDR1 and CDR2 sequences are SNHLY and FYNNEI. CDR3 length: 13 residues. The full variable domain, rest sourced from reference TRBV2 and TRBJ1-2, is EPEVTQTPSHQVTQMGQEVILRCVPISNHLYFYWYRQILGQKVEFLVSFYNNEISEKSEIFDDQFSVERPDGSNFTLKIRSTKLEDSAMYFCASSERSNYGYTFGSGTRLTVV.